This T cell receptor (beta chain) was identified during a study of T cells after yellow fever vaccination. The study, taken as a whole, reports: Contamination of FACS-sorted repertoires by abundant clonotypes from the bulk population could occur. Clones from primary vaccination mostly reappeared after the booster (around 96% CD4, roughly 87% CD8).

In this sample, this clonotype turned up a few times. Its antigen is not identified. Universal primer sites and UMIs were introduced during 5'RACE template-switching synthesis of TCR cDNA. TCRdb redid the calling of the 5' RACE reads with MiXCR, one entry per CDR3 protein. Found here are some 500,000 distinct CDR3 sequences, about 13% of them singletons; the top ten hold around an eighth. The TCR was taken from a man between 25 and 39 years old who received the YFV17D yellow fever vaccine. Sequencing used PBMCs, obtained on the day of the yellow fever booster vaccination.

The CDR3 loop reads CSVGWTGGTEQFF. CDR3 nucleotide sequence: TGCAGCGTGGGTTGGACAGGGGGTACTGAGCAGTTCTTC. The rearrangement links TRBV29-1 to TRBJ2-1, with 10 bases identical to TRBD1. Germline loops: CDR1 SQVTM, CDR2 ANQGSEA. Germline trimming cut 6 bases from V and 9 bases from J; bases unmatched to any gene: 8. The length of the CDR3 is 13 residues.